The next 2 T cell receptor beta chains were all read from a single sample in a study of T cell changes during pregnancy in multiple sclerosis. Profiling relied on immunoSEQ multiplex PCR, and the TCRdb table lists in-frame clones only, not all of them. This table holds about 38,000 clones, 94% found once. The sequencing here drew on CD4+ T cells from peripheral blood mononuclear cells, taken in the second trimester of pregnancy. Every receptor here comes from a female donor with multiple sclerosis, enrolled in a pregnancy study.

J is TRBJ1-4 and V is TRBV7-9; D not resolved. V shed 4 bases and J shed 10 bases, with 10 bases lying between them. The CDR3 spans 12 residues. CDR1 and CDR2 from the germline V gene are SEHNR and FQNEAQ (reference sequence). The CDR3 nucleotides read TGTGCCAGCAGCTCGGTTGAGGGAAAACTGTTTTTT. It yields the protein CASSSVEGKLFF.

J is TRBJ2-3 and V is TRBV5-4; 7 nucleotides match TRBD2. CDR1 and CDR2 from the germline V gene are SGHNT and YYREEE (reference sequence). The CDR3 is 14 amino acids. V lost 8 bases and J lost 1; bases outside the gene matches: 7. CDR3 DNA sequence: TGTGCCAGTACCTTGGGGGGGGGCACAGATACGCAGTATTTT. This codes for CASTLGGGTDTQYF.